These 26 T cell receptor beta chains were all obtained from the same sample, sequenced in a study of identifying expanded T cells in peripheral blood. Repertoires were generated with immunoSEQ multiplex PCR, while TCRdb's copy carries only in-frame clones and drops some. This table holds approximately 50,000 clones, 82% found once. The sequencing input was blood. These receptors were obtained from a person aged 18 to 75 in good health.

V is TRBV18 and J is TRBJ2-7; D is undetermined. Germline-derived CDR1 and CDR2 are KGHSH and LQKENI. The V end lost 0 bases, the J end lost 0 bases, and 6 bases lay between the germline ends. This CDR3 comprises 14 residues. The CDR3: CASSPPNSSYEQYF. The DNA of the CDR3 is TGTGCCAGCTCACCACCTAACAGCTCCTACGAGCAGTACTTC. Based on the CDR3 plus reference TRBV18 and TRBJ2-7, the full variable domain is NAGVMQNPRHLVRRRGQEARLRCSPMKGHSHVYWYRQLPEEGLKFMVYLQKENIIDESGMPKERFSAEFPKEGPSILRIQQVVRGDSAAYFCASSPPNSSYEQYFGPGTRLTVT.

The CDR3 region is CASSGRPPREESNQPQHF. The CDR3 region has the DNA TGTGCCAGCAGTGGGAGGCCCCCGCGTGAGGAGAGCAATCAGCCCCAGCATTTT. The chain has TRBV7-8 and TRBJ1-5, with D unresolved. V lost 6 bases and J lost 1, with 22 bases in between. The V gene's germline CDR1 is SGHVS and CDR2 FQNEAQ. This CDR3 comprises 18 residues.

The V and J genes are TRBV6-4 and TRBJ2-3, with D possibly TRBD2 on 5 matching bases. Germline assignment: CDR1 MRHNA and CDR2 SNTAGT. Trimming took off 6 bases at V and 5 bases at J, with 15 bases between the two ends. The CDR3 totals 14 residues. The CDR3 bases are TGTGCCAGCAGCTCTGCAGGAGGTGGAGATACGCAGTATTTT. It encodes CASSSAGGGDTQYF.

This sequence joins TRBV7-8 and TRBJ2-2, with 14 bases aligning to TRBD2. The germline V gene has CDR1 SGHVS and CDR2 FQNEAQ. There are 19 residues in the CDR3. V lost 7 bases and J lost 3; bases outside the gene matches: 13. The CDR3 DNA reads as TGTGCCAGCACCACCCCGGGACTAGCGGGGGATCCCCACACCGGGGAGCTGTTTTTT. Residues: CASTTPGLAGDPHTGELFF.

The chain links TRBV30 to TRBJ1-1, with D unclear. Trimming took off 0 bases at V and 1 base at J, with 6 bases between the two ends. The CDR3 covers 13 residues. The germline V gene encodes CDR1 GTSNPN and CDR2 SVGIG (reference sequence). Written as DNA, the CDR3 is TGTGCCTGGAGTGTATTTGGGAACACTGAAGCTTTCTTT. This gives the protein CAWSVFGNTEAFF.

The rearrangement links TRBV7-2 to TRBJ2-1, with 8 bases aligning to TRBD2. There are 16 residues in the CDR3. CDR1 is SGHTA and CDR2 is FQGNSA in the germline V gene. The J segment lost 2 bases and the V segment lost 6 bases, leaving 9 bases of the junction unmatched. The CDR3 bases are TGTGCCAGCAGACCCCCCCGGGGGGGCGCCTACAATGAGCAGTTCTTC. It translates to CASRPPRGGAYNEQFF. The entire variable domain, with the rest obtained from reference TRBV7-2 and TRBJ2-1, is as follows: GAGVSQSPSNKVTEKGKDVELRCDPISGHTALYWYRQSLGQGLEFLIYFQGNSAPDKSGLPSDRFSAERTGGSVSTLTIQRTQQEDSAVYLCASRPPRGGAYNEQFFGPGTRLTVL.

The chain recombines TRBV11-3 with TRBJ1-5; 7 nucleotides match TRBD1. Trimming cost V 2 bases and J 5 bases; bases outside gene matches: 3. Germline V gene lookup returns CDR1 SGHNT and CDR2 YENEEA. CDR3 length: 14 residues. The CDR3 nucleotides read TGTGCCAGCAGCTTAAGACAGGGATATCAGCCCCAGCATTTT. Translation gives CASSLRQGYQPQHF.

This chain links TRBV4-2 with TRBJ2-5, with TRBD2 matching over 12 bases. The germline V gene has CDR1 LGHNA and CDR2 YNFKEQ. CDR3 length: 20 amino acids. V shed 0 bases and J 1 base; nucleotides not matched to a gene: 12. CDR3 region: CASSQEWASGGAVRQETQYF. The CDR3 coding sequence is TGTGCCAGCAGCCAAGAGTGGGCTAGCGGGGGGGCCGTGCGCCAAGAGACCCAGTACTTC.

V gene TRBV5-1 combines with J gene TRBJ2-3; 9 bases agree with TRBD2. Germline CDR1 is SGHRS and CDR2 is YFSETQ. This CDR3 is built from 18 residues. Losses at the gene ends were 0 bases for V and 3 bases for J; bases not matched to a gene: 11. The CDR3 reads CASSLARREGLFTDTQYF. CDR3 DNA sequence: TGCGCCAGCAGCTTGGCGAGGCGGGAGGGCCTTTTTACAGATACGCAGTATTTT.

The V call is TRBV7-2, the J call TRBJ2-1; TRBD1 or TRBD2 may be the D gene (5 bases each). The length of the CDR3 is 16 residues. CDR1 and CDR2 (germline): SGHTA, FQGNSA. Trimming removed 5 bases from V and 0 bases from J, with 14 bases in between. The CDR3 DNA is TGTGCCAGCAGCCGGGCCGGGGCAAGCTCCTACAATGAGCAGTTCTTC. Amino acid sequence: CASSRAGASSYNEQFF.

The V and J genes are TRBV29-1 and TRBJ2-5; the D is unclear. This CDR3 comprises 12 residues. Germline lookup yields CDR1 SQVTM and CDR2 ANQGSEA. V shed 2 bases and J shed 4 bases, with 8 bases lying between them. The CDR3 here is CSVERVGETQYF. DNA for the CDR3: TGCAGCGTTGAAAGGGTTGGAGAGACCCAGTACTTC.

The chain uses TRBV2 and TRBJ2-3, with a possible D match to TRBD2 (7 bases). V gave up 5 bases and J gave up 3 bases, with 15 bases separating them. The germline V gene encodes CDR1 SNHLY and CDR2 FYNNEI. This CDR3 is 15 amino acids long. DNA for the CDR3: TGTGCCAGCAGTCGAAGGGGGGGCCCTACAGATACGCAGTATTTT. Amino acid sequence: CASSRRGGPTDTQYF.

This chain links TRBV9 with TRBJ2-1; 11 positions agree with TRBD1. CDR3 size: 15 residues. With V trimmed by 0 bases and J by 7 bases, 3 bases remained unmatched. Germline values: CDR1 SGDLS, CDR2 YYNGEE. The CDR3 reads CASSVGGQGVNEQFF. CDR3 bases: TGTGCCAGCAGCGTAGGGGGACAGGGGGTGAATGAGCAGTTCTTC.

This rearrangement joins TRBV9 to TRBJ2-3; D not resolved. The CDR3 is 14 amino acids. Trimming took 5 bases from V and 0 from J, leaving 10 bases between them. Per germline, CDR1 SGDLS and CDR2 YYNGEE. Here the CDR3 reads CASSALGSTDTQYF. As DNA, the CDR3 is TGTGCCAGCAGTGCTTTGGGGAGCACAGATACGCAGTATTTT.

The chain combines TRBV5-8 with TRBJ2-7; 9 bases are shared with TRBD2. Germline CDR1 reads SGHTS; CDR2 reads YDEGEE. The V gene end was trimmed by 0 bases and the J gene end by 2 bases; junction bases not matched to a gene: 3. The CDR3 runs to 15 residues. CDR3 sequence reads: CASSLGSGRTYEQYF. CDR3 coding DNA: TGTGCCAGCAGCTTGGGTAGCGGGAGAACCTACGAGCAGTACTTC.

V is TRBV6-5 and J is TRBJ2-2; the D is unclear. The V gene's germline CDR1 is MNHEY and CDR2 SVGAGI. V was shortened by 2 bases and J by 7 bases, with 14 bases between the two germline ends. The CDR3 is 15 residues long. This chain's CDR3 is CASSYGRLQGGELFF. CDR3 DNA: TGTGCCAGCAGTTACGGCCGACTTCAAGGCGGGGAGCTGTTTTTT.

V usage is TRBV18 and J usage is TRBJ1-3; D gene ambiguous. The CDR3 totals 15 residues. Looked up from germline, CDR1 is KGHSH and CDR2 is LQKENI. V was trimmed by 4 bases and J by 1 base, leaving 11 bases between them. CDR3 bases: TGTGCCAGCTCACAACCAGCAACGTCTGGAAACACCATATATTTT. It yields the protein CASSQPATSGNTIYF.

This chain joins TRBV27 and TRBJ1-3; D perhaps matches TRBD1 (6 bases). Germline CDR1 MNHEY, CDR2 SMNVEV (reference sequence). V was trimmed by 8 bases and J by 4 bases, leaving 18 bases between them. The CDR3 consists of 15 residues. Here the CDR3 reads CASAARWGLGNTIYF. The CDR3 nucleotides read TGTGCCAGCGCGGCCCGCTGGGGGCTCGGAAACACCATATATTTT.

The J gene is TRBJ1-2, the V gene TRBV11-2; no definite D call. This CDR3 has 14 amino acids. V was clipped by 5 bases and J by 8 bases, with 18 bases between them. The germline gives CDR1 SGHAT, CDR2 FQNNGV. The CDR3 coding sequence is TGTGCCAGCAGCCGTCCGGGTCCTCGGCCGGGCTACACCTTC. It specifies CASSRPGPRPGYTF.

This chain joins TRBV25-1 and TRBJ1-5; the match to TRBD1 covers 8 bases. The germline gives CDR1 MGHDK, CDR2 SYGVNS. V shed 4 bases, J shed 4 bases, and the junction held 12 bases outside the gene matches. The CDR3 covers 17 residues. The CDR3 coding sequence is TGTGCCAGCAGTGGCTGTTCGGACAGGGAGGGGAATCAGCCCCAGCATTTT. Amino acid sequence: CASSGCSDREGNQPQHF.

V is TRBV30 and J is TRBJ1-5; D remains ambiguous. From germline, CDR1 is GTSNPN and CDR2 SVGIG (reference sequence). V dropped 1 base and J dropped 6 bases, with 7 bases sitting between them. CDR3 length: 12 amino acids. Here the CDR3 reads CAWSAQSQPQHF. CDR3 nucleotides: TGTGCCTGGAGTGCGCAGAGTCAGCCCCAGCATTTT.

The chain has TRBV6-1 and TRBJ1-1; D is uncertain. Trimming cost V 2 bases and J 5 bases, with 6 bases left between them. The germline V gene encodes CDR1 MNHNS and CDR2 SASEGT. The CDR3 extends over 12 amino acids. In DNA form, the CDR3 reads TGTGCCAGCAGTGAATTGCGGACTGAAGCTTTCTTT. This sequence encodes CASSELRTEAFF.

The chain is built from TRBV2 and TRBJ1-2; D is ambiguous. The CDR3 consists of 15 residues. Germline V lookup: CDR1 SNHLY, CDR2 FYNNEI. V shed 4 bases and J shed 7 bases, with 19 bases lying between them. The chain's CDR3 is CASSGRSRLPAGYTF. CDR3 coding DNA: TGTGCCAGCAGTGGGAGGAGTAGACTTCCCGCTGGCTACACCTTC.

The gene calls are TRBV5-1 and TRBJ2-2; 7 bases line up with TRBD1. V shed 1 base, J shed 4 bases, and the junction held 10 bases outside the gene matches. The CDR3 consists of 17 residues. Germline V lookup: CDR1 SGHRS, CDR2 YFSETQ. The CDR3 DNA follows: TGCGCCAGCAGCTTGTTGTTAGGGACAGCCTCCACCGGGGAGCTGTTTTTT. Translated, it gives CASSLLLGTASTGELFF. Filled out from reference TRBV5-1 and TRBJ2-2, the complete variable domain reads KAGVTQTPRYLIKTRGQQVTLSCSPISGHRSVSWYQQTPGQGLQFLFEYFSETQRNKGNFPGRFSGRQFSNSRSEMNVSTLELGDSALYLCASSLLLGTASTGELFFGEGSRLTVL.

This chain connects TRBV10-2 to TRBJ2-5, with TRBD1 matching over 7 bases. CDR1 is WSHSY and CDR2 is SAAADI in the germline V gene. The CDR3 consists of 13 residues. After removal of 7 bases from V and 5 bases from J, the junction contained 7 bases not matched to a gene. CDR3 region: CASNGQAEETQYF. The CDR3 region has the DNA TGCGCCAGCAACGGACAGGCGGAGGAGACCCAGTACTTC.

V usage is TRBV2 and J usage is TRBJ1-1; D gene ambiguous. The CDR3 length is 11 residues. Trimming removed 7 bases at V and 4 bases at J, with 7 bases between. Germline CDR1 SNHLY, CDR2 FYNNEI. CDR3 nucleotides: TGTGCCAGCACATCGGGCACTGAAGCTTTCTTT. Translating gives CASTSGTEAFF.